These 28 T cell receptor beta chains were sequenced from one sample in a study of long-term antiretroviral therapy in people with HIV. Assay version v3.0 of immunoSEQ was used, and it was run at survey level. Profiling relied on immunoSEQ multiplex PCR, and the TCRdb table lists in-frame clones only, not all of them. This table holds around 20,000 clones, roughly 70% found once. Sequencing used unsorted PBMCs, obtained 0.5 years before starting antiretroviral therapy. These receptors originate from a man aged 18-30 years with HIV.

The rearrangement uses TRBV7-6 and TRBJ2-1; no clear D. V dropped 3 bases and J dropped 3 bases, with 6 bases sitting between them. The germline V gene encodes CDR1 SGHVS and CDR2 FNYEAQ. The CDR3 is made up of 13 amino acids. The CDR3 sequence: CASSLARYNEQFF. In DNA form, the CDR3 reads TGTGCCAGCAGCTTGGCCCGCTACAATGAGCAGTTCTTC.

The CDR3 here is CASITGLATNEKLFF. The CDR3 region has the DNA TGTGCCAGCATCACCGGGTTAGCAACTAATGAAAAACTGTTTTTT. This chain connects TRBV5-6 to TRBJ1-4, with D unresolved. The CDR3 sequence is 15 residues long. CDR1 and CDR2 (germline): SGHDT, YYEEEE. Trimming stripped 6 bases from V and 0 bases from J, with 12 bases between.

This rearrangement joins TRBV9 to TRBJ1-4; 9 positions agree with TRBD1. V was pared by 0 bases and J by 8 bases, with 5 bases of the junction left unmatched. Germline CDR1 SGDLS, CDR2 YYNGEE. The CDR3 loop spans 15 amino acids. The CDR3 spells CASSVGGQGKEKLFF. CDR3 sequence (DNA): TGTGCCAGCAGCGTAGGGGGACAGGGCAAGGAAAAACTGTTTTTT.

This chain joins TRBV11-2 and TRBJ2-1; weak D call: TRBD1 (6 bases). Per the germline V gene, CDR1 is SGHAT and CDR2 is FQNNGV. CDR3 length equals 13 residues. The V and J ends lost 5 bases and 12 bases respectively, with 17 bases between them. CDR3 in DNA: TGTGCCAGCAGCCCCGGAGGTGGGGGCTGGCAGTTCTTC. This translates into CASSPGGGGWQFF.

The gene calls are TRBV10-3 and TRBJ1-6; D might be TRBD1 (5 bases). The germline gives CDR1 ENHRY, CDR2 SYGVKD. CDR3 length: 18 amino acids. Trimming took off 0 bases at V and 0 bases at J, with 12 bases between the two ends. DNA of the CDR3: TGTGCCATCAGTGAGTCGGCCGGGGGGAGCTCCTATAATTCACCCCTCCACTTT. Protein product: CAISESAGGSSYNSPLHF.

The DNA for the CDR3 is TGTGCCAGTAGTATAGTGGGCGAGGTGGAGCTGTTTTTT. Its translation is CASSIVGEVELFF. The chain is built from TRBV19 and TRBJ2-2; D is uncertain. The V gene's germline CDR1 is LNHDA and CDR2 SQIVND (reference sequence). This CDR3 has 13 residues. Trimming left V 1 base short and J 10 bases short, with 10 bases between.

This clone was seen a few times. The chain employs TRBV14 and TRBJ1-1; no clear D gene. The CDR3 covers 12 residues. V lost 1 base and J 11 bases, leaving 11 bases between the germline ends. Per the germline V gene, CDR1 is SGHDN and CDR2 is FVKESK. The CDR3 nucleotides are TGTGCCAGCAGCCAAGGGGAACCTCGGGCTTTCTTT. Encoded protein: CASSQGEPRAFF.

This clone was found a few times. One junction end disagrees with the germline gene, perhaps due to a read error. J is TRBJ2-7 and V is TRBV11-2; 12 bases are a match to TRBD1. Germline loops: CDR1 SGHAT, CDR2 FQNNGV. The CDR3 sequence is 16 residues long. CDR3 in DNA: TGTGCCAGCAGCTTAGTCGACCCCGGGACAGGGGGCGGTGTCCACTTC. Translated, it gives CASSLVDPGTGGGVHF.

In the case of this clone: At one of its ends the junction is not consistent with the germline gene, which may arise from a read error. This chain connects TRBV10-3 to TRBJ2-1; no clear D gene. The CDR3 is 14 residues long. Germline assignment: CDR1 ENHRY and CDR2 SYGVKD. CDR3: CAIGEARPRDEQFF. The CDR3 bases are TGTGCCATCGGTGAAGCGAGACCCAGAGATGAGCAGTTCTTC.

The J gene is TRBJ2-7, the V gene TRBV11-1, with D possibly being TRBD2 (5 bases). V lost 5 bases to trimming and J lost 6 bases, with 20 bases between them. The CDR3 spans 15 residues. In germline, CDR1 is SGHAT, CDR2 FQDESV (reference sequence). CDR3 region: CASSQSDTSTTEQYF. CDR3 bases: TGTGCCAGCAGCCAAAGCGACACCTCGACTACCGAGCAGTACTTC.

This clone was detected only once. The rearrangement links TRBV19 to TRBJ1-1, with TRBD1 matching over 11 bases. Germline V gene lookup returns CDR1 LNHDA and CDR2 SQIVND (reference sequence). V trimming: 4 bases; J trimming: 4 bases; junction bases outside the gene matches: 2. The CDR3 covers 14 residues. CDR3 sequence (DNA): TGTGCCAGTAGTACCGGGACAGGGGGCACTGAAGCTTTCTTT. As protein: CASSTGTGGTEAFF.

The V gene is TRBV4-1, the J gene TRBJ2-1; 9 bases line up with TRBD1. This CDR3 has 18 residues. Germline trimming cut 0 bases from V and 3 bases from J; bases unmatched to any gene: 9. CDR1 and CDR2 from the germline V gene are MGHRA and YSYEKL. The DNA of the CDR3 is TGCGCCAGCAGCCAAGATGTTAGAGGACAGGGGATCTACAATGAGCAGTTCTTC. This sequence encodes CASSQDVRGQGIYNEQFF.

The table lists this clone with a count of one. The gene calls are TRBV27 and TRBJ1-2; D gene unclear. CDR1 and CDR2 (germline): MNHEY, SMNVEV (reference sequence). With 2 bases removed from V and 8 bases from J, the gap between germline ends came to 15 bases. The CDR3 spans 14 residues. CDR3 nucleotides: TGTGCCAGCAGTTTAGGAGGAGGGCCGGAAGGCTACACCTTC. Translation: CASSLGGGPEGYTF.

The rearrangement links TRBV2 to TRBJ2-4; TRBD1 might be the D (5 bases). This CDR3 is 16 amino acids long. Per the germline V gene, CDR1 is SNHLY and CDR2 is FYNNEI. Trimming removed 7 bases at V and 1 base at J, with 17 bases between. CDR3: CASTHDQAGAKNIQYF. CDR3 DNA: TGTGCCAGCACCCATGACCAGGCAGGGGCCAAAAACATTCAGTACTTC.

CDR3 region: CASSPTRVLEQYF. CDR3 bases: TGTGCCAGCAGCCCCACGAGGGTGCTCGAGCAGTACTTC. This chain joins TRBV13 and TRBJ2-7; possible D gene TRBD2, 5 bases. Per the germline V gene, CDR1 is PRHDT and CDR2 is FYEKMQ (reference sequence). V was clipped by 5 bases and J by 6 bases, with 14 bases between them. The CDR3 contains 13 residues. The entire variable domain, with the rest obtained from reference TRBV13 and TRBJ2-7, is as follows: AAGVIQSPRHLIKEKRETATLKCYPIPRHDTVYWYQQGPGQDPQFLISFYEKMQSDKGSIPDRFSAQQFSDYHSELNMSSLELGDSALYFCASSPTRVLEQYFGPGTRLTVT.

The chain links TRBV28 to TRBJ2-2; no definite D call. V shed 3 bases and J shed 3 bases, with 8 bases lying between them. CDR1 and CDR2 (germline): MDHEN, SYDVKM. This CDR3 contains 14 residues. CDR3 sequence: CASSLQSYTGELFF. For the CDR3, the DNA is TGTGCCAGCAGTTTGCAGAGTTACACCGGGGAGCTGTTTTTT.

This chain connects TRBV19 to TRBJ2-7; tentative D call: TRBD1 (7 bases). Trimming removed 5 bases at V and 4 bases at J, with 18 bases between. This CDR3 has 15 residues. CDR1 LNHDA and CDR2 SQIVND come from the germline V gene (reference sequence). CDR3 region: CASSVTGGTAYEQYF. The CDR3 nucleotides read TGTGCCAGTAGTGTCACCGGCGGGACAGCATACGAGCAGTACTTC.

The chain has TRBV10-2 and TRBJ2-2; 10 bases line up with TRBD2. The CDR3 loop spans 16 amino acids. Unmatched junction bases numbered 3, after V lost 0 bases and J lost 5 bases. CDR1 WSHSY and CDR2 SAAADI come from the germline V gene. The CDR3 nucleotides read TGCGCCAGCAGTGAGTCCGGAGCGGGGGGGACCGGGGAGCTGTTTTTT. It yields the protein CASSESGAGGTGELFF.

This chain links TRBV21-1 with TRBJ2-7. TRBV21-1 is tagged as a pseudogene. This CDR3 contains 16 residues. CDR3 sequence (DNA): TGTGCCAGCAGCAAAGGGGGGACGGCCTTGTTCGACGAGCAGTACTTC. Protein: CASSKGGTALFDEQYF.

V gene TRBV10-2 combines with J gene TRBJ2-1; 9 positions agree with TRBD1. There are 16 residues in the CDR3. The V and J ends lost 9 bases and 5 bases, in that order; junction bases with no gene match: 14. Germline CDR1 reads WSHSY; CDR2 reads SAAADI. In nucleotides, the CDR3 is TGCGCCAGTTTCACACCGGGACAGGGAATGCACAATGAGCAGTTCTTC. Protein: CASFTPGQGMHNEQFF.

This clone has a single count. This sequence joins TRBV4-2 and TRBJ2-7; TRBD2 is a possible D gene (6 bases). The length of the CDR3 is 13 residues. Per the germline V gene, CDR1 is LGHNA and CDR2 is YNFKEQ. The V and J ends lost 5 bases and 4 bases respectively, with 12 bases between them. The CDR3 nucleotides read TGTGCCAGCAGCTACCCGGAGGGGTACGAGCAGTACTTC. This encodes CASSYPEGYEQYF.

The chain couples TRBV9 to TRBJ1-2; no clear D gene. The CDR3 loop spans 14 amino acids. Germline CDR1 is SGDLS and CDR2 is YYNGEE. V was pared by 0 bases and J by 8 bases, with 14 bases between. The CDR3 loop is CASSVGPGPGGYTF. CDR3 sequence (DNA): TGTGCCAGCAGCGTAGGACCGGGTCCGGGGGGCTACACCTTC. The full variable domain, in which reference TRBV9 and TRBJ1-2 provide the parts outside the CDR3, is DSGVTQTPKHLITATGQRVTLRCSPRSGDLSVYWYQQSLDQGLQFLIQYYNGEERAKGNILERFSAQQFPDLHSELNLSSLELGDSALYFCASSVGPGPGGYTFGSGTRLTVV.

The CDR3: CASSLGSQGAPYEQYF. The CDR3 DNA reads as TGTGCCAGTAGTTTGGGGTCCCAGGGGGCCCCCTACGAGCAGTACTTC. This chain uses TRBV19 with TRBJ2-7, with 8 bases fitting TRBD1. The CDR3 contains 16 residues. Unmatched junction bases numbered 11, after V lost 5 bases and J lost 2 bases. Germline V gives CDR1 LNHDA, CDR2 SQIVND (reference sequence).

V gene TRBV7-9 combines with J gene TRBJ2-7; the D gene is possibly TRBD2 (6 bases). Germline V gives CDR1 SEHNR, CDR2 FQNEAQ (reference sequence). The CDR3 totals 11 residues. V was clipped by 9 bases and J by 1 base, with 7 bases between them. CDR3 nucleotide sequence: TGTGCCAGTGGGACTTCCTACGAGCAGTACTTC. This encodes CASGTSYEQYF.

The chain links TRBV7-9 to TRBJ2-1; D might be TRBD1 or TRBD2, each matching 5 bases. Germline V gene data show CDR1 as SEHNR and CDR2 as FQNEAQ (reference sequence). The length of the CDR3 is 16 residues. V shed 5 bases and J shed 10 bases, with 24 bases lying between them. CDR3 sequence (DNA): TGTGCCAGCAGCCCCCCAGGGCAGGAAGGGAGAGGGGAGCAGTTCTTC. Translated: CASSPPGQEGRGEQFF.

The CDR3 bases are TGTGCCAGCAGCTCAAGGGGGCCCTCCTACGAGCAGTACTTC. It specifies CASSSRGPSYEQYF. V is TRBV13 and J is TRBJ2-7; 7 bases map to TRBD1. The length of the CDR3 is 14 residues. Germline V CDR1 and CDR2: PRHDT, FYEKMQ (reference sequence). J lost 0 bases, V lost 4 bases, and 3 bases had no gene match. The full variable domain, its missing parts supplied by reference TRBV13 and TRBJ2-7, is AAGVIQSPRHLIKEKRETATLKCYPIPRHDTVYWYQQGPGQDPQFLISFYEKMQSDKGSIPDRFSAQQFSDYHSELNMSSLELGDSALYFCASSSRGPSYEQYFGPGTRLTVT.

V and J are TRBV29-1 and TRBJ1-2, with 8 bases that match TRBD1. CDR3 size: 16 residues. The ends lost 3 bases at V and 3 bases at J; junction bases unmatched: 12. The germline V gene has CDR1 SQVTM and CDR2 ANQGSEA. The CDR3 is CSVEGLSGGSDYGYTF. In nucleotides, the CDR3 is TGCAGCGTTGAGGGGCTATCAGGGGGCTCGGACTATGGCTACACCTTC.

This chain uses TRBV13 with TRBJ2-2; TRBD2 might be the D (5 bases). In germline, CDR1 is PRHDT, CDR2 FYEKMQ (reference sequence). There are 14 residues in the CDR3. Trimming took 6 bases from V and 6 from J, leaving 14 bases between them. CDR3 sequence (DNA): TGTGCCAGCAGTTTGATGGGGAGTCCCGGGGAGCTGTTTTTT. The encoded protein is CASSLMGSPGELFF.